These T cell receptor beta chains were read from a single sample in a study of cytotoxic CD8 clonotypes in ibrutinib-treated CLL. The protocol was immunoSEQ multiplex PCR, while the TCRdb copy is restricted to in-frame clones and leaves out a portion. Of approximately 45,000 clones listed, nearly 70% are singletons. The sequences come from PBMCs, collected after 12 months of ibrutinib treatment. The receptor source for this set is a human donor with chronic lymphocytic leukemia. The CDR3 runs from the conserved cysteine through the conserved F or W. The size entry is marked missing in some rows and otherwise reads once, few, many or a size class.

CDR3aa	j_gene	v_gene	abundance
CASSPLAGAPDNEQFF	TRBJ2-1	TRBV7-2	.
CASSSSGIVSGANVLTF	TRBJ2-6	TRBV5-1	once
CASSPYGVGTEAFF	TRBJ1-1	TRBV28	.
CSARDTGPQYF	TRBJ2-7	TRBV20-1	.
CASSRQNTEAFF	TRBJ1-1	TRBV6-5	.
CASSLIGTGWDTEAFF	TRBJ1-1	TRBV11-2	.
CASSPGLAGSGEQFF	TRBJ2-1	TRBV11-3	.
CASSEYKGRYGYTF	TRBJ1-2	TRBV2	.
CASSWDSSSKNIQYF	TRBJ2-4	TRBV5-6	.
CASSLALSRSYNEQFF	TRBJ2-1	TRBV7-6	.
CASSETIMGGDTQYF	TRBJ2-3	TRBV2	.
CASSLGRQNTEAFF	TRBJ1-1	TRBV28	.
CATAPGLADTNEQFF	TRBJ2-1	TRBV2	medium-sized
CASSPWTANTEAFF	TRBJ1-1	TRBV14	.
CATKPELRVQTQYF	TRBJ2-5	TRBV10-3	.
CASSPASGRAGETQYF	TRBJ2-5	TRBV5-4	few
CASGERAGRNEQFF	TRBJ2-1	TRBV5-1	.
CASSMGASTDTQYF	TRBJ2-3	TRBV19	once
CASSQEQGNYGYTF	TRBJ1-2	TRBV4-3	.
CASSLGGRETQYF	TRBJ2-5	TRBV7-2	.
CASKDRGSYEQYF	TRBJ2-7	TRBV19	.
CASSFRSGNYGYTF	TRBJ1-2	TRBV7-8	.
CASRPSAARGGSSYEQYF	TRBJ2-7	TRBV5-1	.
CASSPSGLITDTQYF	TRBJ2-3	TRBV5-4	.
CASSVGPGSTGANVLTF	TRBJ2-6	TRBV9	once
CASRNDEERTYEQYF	TRBJ2-7	TRBV6-5	.
CASSLTGGDTYNEQFF	TRBJ2-1	TRBV7-2	.
CASSQRDSYEQYF	TRBJ2-7	TRBV14	.
CASSSEVGAEAFF	TRBJ1-1	TRBV7-9	.
CASSLAGATTGELFF	TRBJ2-2	TRBV5-1	few